One and the same sample provided the 3 T cell receptor beta chains below, sequenced in a study of shared clonotypes between healthy human individuals. The method was immunoSEQ multiplex PCR; TCRdb's version includes in-frame clones alone and lacks a portion of them. Of some 500,000 clones in the sample, approximately 95% were seen once. Source material: naive CD4+ T cells sorted from blood. The subset: CD45RA+ positively selected. The receptors originated from a woman in her 30s in good health.

The rearrangement uses TRBV28 and TRBJ2-1, with TRBD1 as a possible D gene (5 bases). Per germline, CDR1 MDHEN and CDR2 SYDVKM. V lost 6 bases to trimming and J lost 8 bases, with 17 bases between them. The CDR3 has 14 amino acids. The CDR3 nucleotides are TGTGCCAGCAGGGCGGCGGAAGTGGGGCATGAGCAGTTCTTC. Amino acids: CASRAAEVGHEQFF.

This clone was seen a single time. The rearrangement joins TRBV6-6 to TRBJ1-1; 8 bases line up with TRBD1. CDR3 size: 16 residues. Germline lookup yields CDR1 MNHNY and CDR2 SVGAGI (reference sequence). Trimming at V came to 2 bases and at J to 5 bases, leaving 10 bases not matched to a gene. The CDR3 protein is CASSYVPAGGPTEAFF. The CDR3 DNA reads TGTGCCAGCAGTTACGTACCCGCAGGGGGCCCTACTGAAGCTTTCTTT.

J is TRBJ1-1 and V is TRBV6-1, with D perhaps TRBD1 (5 bases). Between the trimmed V and J ends, which lost 11 bases and 2 bases, there was a span of 15 bases. CDR1 and CDR2 (germline): MNHNS, SASEGT. This CDR3 has 13 amino acids. The CDR3 loop reads CASTRGVNTEAFF. For the CDR3, the DNA is TGTGCCTCTACTCGGGGGGTTAACACTGAAGCTTTCTTT.